In its sample, the clone carrying this T cell receptor beta chain was seen once. This record belongs to a study of blood T cell repertoires in COVID-19. Overall study context: COVID-19 samples collected from the United States, Italy and Spain covered acute and convalescent phases.

Per the authors' pipeline: Using reference gene primer amplification, nucleated cell counts were estimated. Sequenced by immunoSEQ multiplex PCR; TCRdb stores in-frame clones only, minus some. That table furnishes V, J and clone size, whereas the DNA furnished D and trimming. The sample holds approximately 190,000 clones, 75% to 90% seen once. Trimming removed 1 base at V and 0 bases at J, with 14 bases between. The CDR3 sequence is 17 residues long. The germline gives CDR1 SGHRS, CDR2 YFSETQ. V is TRBV5-1 and J is TRBJ1-3, with D unresolved. Sequences were obtained from peripheral blood. This receptor was identified in a woman aged 40 to 50 with acute or convalescent COVID-19. This chain's CDR3 is CASSLSSVTNSGNTIYF. DNA for the CDR3: TGCGCCAGCAGCTTGTCAAGCGTAACTAACTCTGGAAACACCATATATTTT.